The present T cell receptor (beta chain) was sequenced within a study of T-cell reconstitution after alpha-beta-depleted transplantation in children. Study-wide results and caveats: At one year after transplant, newly produced T cells mostly accounted for T-cell counts and diversity.

The CDR3 length is 14 residues. The V gene's germline CDR1 is SGHNT and CDR2 YENEEA. The V end was cut by 5 bases, the J end by 0 bases, with 11 bases between. TCRbeta library preparation incorporated unique molecular identifiers. Via MiXCR, TCRdb re-called the PCR reads, giving one row per CDR3 protein. The sample yields about 640,000 distinct CDR3 sequences, over 10% seen once. As concerns this clonotype: Antigen: not known.

The specimen comprised PBMCs, mostly from graft donor cells, sampled 360 days after TCRalphabeta/CD19-depleted stem cell transplant. This sequence originates from a male patient younger than 18 who had a stem cell transplant for acute myeloid leukemia, so the T cells may come from the graft donor. The rearrangement joins TRBV11-3 to TRBJ2-7; D is tentatively TRBD1 or TRBD2 (5 bases each). CDR3 amino acids: CASSRDGASYEQYF. The CDR3 nucleotides read TGTGCCAGCAGCCGGGACGGTGCCTCCTACGAGCAGTACTTC. Using reference TRBV11-3 and TRBJ2-7 for the parts outside the CDR3, the full variable domain is EAGVVQSPRYKIIEKKQPVAFWCNPISGHNTLYWYLQNLGQGPELLIRYENEEAVDDSQLPKDRFSAERLKGVDSTLKIQPAELGDSAVYLCASSRDGASYEQYFGPGTRLTVT.